These 23 T cell receptor beta chains share one sample of origin, sequenced in a study of blood T cell repertoires in COVID-19. Measured with immunoSEQ multiplex PCR; TCRdb has only the in-frame clones, and not every one. The profile covers some 260,000 clones, with around 90% appearing a single time and about 0.8% taken by the ten largest. The specimen was peripheral blood. These receptors were taken from a woman in her thirties with acute or convalescent COVID-19.

This rearrangement joins TRBV19 to TRBJ2-5, with 9 bases that match TRBD2. The CDR3 runs to 16 residues. Germline V lookup: CDR1 LNHDA, CDR2 SQIVND (reference sequence). V shed 6 bases and J 5 bases; nucleotides not matched to a gene: 13. The CDR3 loop reads CASSPSGGRVLETQYF. CDR3 coding DNA: TGTGCCAGTAGCCCCTCTGGCGGGAGGGTTTTGGAGACCCAGTACTTC.

This clone was detected a few times. The chain recombines TRBV7-9 with TRBJ2-7, with 9 bases that match TRBD2. CDR3 length equals 14 residues. With V trimmed by 4 bases and J by 5 bases, 6 bases remained unmatched. Germline loops: CDR1 SEHNR, CDR2 FQNEAQ (reference sequence). CDR3 nucleotides: TGTGCCAGCAGCTCACTAGCGGGTCGGCACGAGCAGTACTTC. It is translated as CASSSLAGRHEQYF.

This chain links TRBV9 with TRBJ2-1; 9 bases map to TRBD2. Per the germline V gene, CDR1 is SGDLS and CDR2 is YYNGEE. With 0 bases clipped from V and 9 bases from J, the junction kept 4 bases outside the gene matches. This CDR3 has 14 residues. CDR3 sequence reads: CASSVVAGEGEQFF. Here the CDR3 DNA reads TGTGCCAGCAGCGTAGTAGCGGGAGAGGGTGAGCAGTTCTTC.

This chain links TRBV14 with TRBJ1-6; no clear D gene. Germline values: CDR1 SGHDN, CDR2 FVKESK. CDR3 length: 15 residues. Deletions cut 0 bases from V and 8 bases from J, with 11 bases between. The CDR3 DNA follows: TGTGCCAGCAGCCAAGACCGGAGAGTCTATTCACCCCTCCACTTT. It yields the protein CASSQDRRVYSPLHF.

V gene TRBV24-1 combines with J gene TRBJ2-3; D is unclear. The CDR3 length is 14 residues. In germline, CDR1 is KGHDR, CDR2 SFDVKD. Deletions cut 2 bases from V and 10 bases from J, with 15 bases between. This CDR3 reads CATSDWFSPEAQYF. As DNA, the CDR3 is TGTGCCACCAGTGATTGGTTCTCTCCTGAGGCGCAGTATTTT.

This clone was seen a few times. The chain uses TRBV6-2 or TRBV6-3 and TRBJ2-7; tentatively, D is TRBD2 (5 bases). Trimming cost V 6 bases and J 0 bases, with 15 bases left between them. CDR3 length: 15 amino acids. The V gene's germline CDR1 is MNHEY and CDR2 SVGEGT. DNA of the CDR3: TGTGCCAGCAGCTCACTCGGAGGCGCCTCCTACGAGCAGTACTTC. Amino acid sequence: CASSSLGGASYEQYF.

This clone is a singleton in its sample. The chain links TRBV4-3 to TRBJ1-3; possible D gene TRBD1, 5 bases. The CDR3 covers 15 residues. Germline V lookup: CDR1 LGHNA, CDR2 YSLEER. Trimming pared 2 bases from V and 1 base from J, leaving 9 bases between. As DNA, the CDR3 is TGCGCCAGCAGCCAAACCGGACATTCTGGAAACACCATATATTTT. Protein sequence: CASSQTGHSGNTIYF.

This clone was observed a few times. A junction end diverges from the germline sequence, so it may reflect a read error. The rearrangement joins TRBV6-2 or TRBV6-3 to TRBJ1-5, with TRBD1 matching 7 bases. CDR3 length equals 14 residues. Germline values: CDR1 MNHEY, CDR2 SVGEGT. In DNA form, the CDR3 reads TGTGCCAGCAGCCGGGACAGTAGCGATCAGCCCCAGCATTTT. This codes for CASSRDSSDQPQHF.

As regards this clone: Other DNA variants within this sample encode the same CDR3. This sequence joins TRBV11-3 and TRBJ1-2, with TRBD1 as a possible D gene (5 bases). CDR3 size: 13 residues. Germline loops: CDR1 SGHNT, CDR2 YENEEA. Trimming removed 5 bases at V and 5 bases at J, with 12 bases between. The CDR3 loop reads CASSETQGYGYTF. The CDR3, as DNA: TGTGCCAGCAGCGAAACCCAGGGTTATGGCTACACCTTC.

The V and J genes are TRBV11-2 and TRBJ2-7; 9 nucleotides align to TRBD1. CDR1 is SGHAT, CDR2 FQNNGV, per germline. This CDR3 spans 15 amino acids. The V segment lost 5 bases and the J segment 4 bases; nucleotides outside the gene matches: 9. CDR3 in DNA: TGTGCCAGCAGCACCACAGGGGGCGCTGAGTACGAGCAGTACTTC. Its translation: CASSTTGGAEYEQYF.

The chain employs TRBV9 and TRBJ2-1; 10 bases agree with TRBD2. V lost 0 bases to trimming and J lost 8 bases; unmatched junction nucleotides: 5. CDR3 length: 15 amino acids. Germline V CDR1 and CDR2: SGDLS, YYNGEE. The CDR3 DNA reads TGTGCCAGCAGCGTAGGTCCTAGCGGGAGTTATGAGCAGTTCTTC. Translation: CASSVGPSGSYEQFF. The whole variable domain, remainder taken from reference TRBV9 and TRBJ2-1, is DSGVTQTPKHLITATGQRVTLRCSPRSGDLSVYWYQQSLDQGLQFLIQYYNGEERAKGNILERFSAQQFPDLHSELNLSSLELGDSALYFCASSVGPSGSYEQFFGPGTRLTVL.

The chain couples TRBV6-5 to TRBJ2-7; maybe TRBD2 (5 bases). The CDR3 has 13 residues. In germline, CDR1 is MNHEY, CDR2 SVGAGI. V lost 1 base to trimming and J lost 3 bases, with 7 bases between them. CDR3 in DNA: TGTGCCAGCAGTTACTTCCGGGGCTACGAGCAGTACTTC. This translates into CASSYFRGYEQYF.

The chain has TRBV6-4 and TRBJ2-6; D uncertain. V lost 4 bases and J lost 4, with 8 bases in between. The CDR3 has 14 residues. CDR1 MRHNA and CDR2 SNTAGT come from the germline V gene. As DNA, the CDR3 is TGTGCCAGCAGTGTTGAGTCCGGGGCCAACGTCCTGACTTTC. Its protein is CASSVESGANVLTF.

The rearrangement uses TRBV29-1 and TRBJ2-1; TRBD2 aligns across 8 bases. Germline lookup yields CDR1 SQVTM and CDR2 ANQGSEA. V gave up 0 bases and J gave up 6 bases; unmatched junction bases: 10. The CDR3 extends over 16 amino acids. The CDR3 bases are TGCAGCGTTGAAGAAGGGTTAGGCGGGACTAGCAATGAGCAGTTCTTC. Protein: CSVEEGLGGTSNEQFF.

The gene calls are TRBV18 and TRBJ1-5; TRBD1 matches 9 bases. Germline trimming cut 3 bases from V and 6 bases from J; bases unmatched to any gene: 12. The germline V gene has CDR1 KGHSH and CDR2 LQKENI. CDR3 length: 17 amino acids. In nucleotides, the CDR3 is TGTGCCAGCTCACCCGCTTCCCGACAGGGGGTGGGTCAGCCCCAGCATTTT. Translated: CASSPASRQGVGQPQHF.

DNA for the CDR3: TGTGCCAGCAGCCTCCGTACAGGGGGCGAGTCTGGCTACACCTTC. Translated: CASSLRTGGESGYTF. The chain employs TRBV3-1 (or the pseudogene TRBV3-2) and TRBJ1-2, with TRBD1 identical over 9 bases. Germline values: CDR1 LGHDT, CDR2 YNNKEL (reference sequence). V was pared by 4 bases and J by 7 bases, with 10 bases of the junction left unmatched. This CDR3 is 15 amino acids long.

This rearrangement joins TRBV7-9 to TRBJ2-1; 11 nucleotides agree with TRBD2. This CDR3 region has 14 residues. With V trimmed by 4 bases and J by 8 bases, 4 bases remained unmatched. The germline V gene has CDR1 SEHNR and CDR2 FQNEAQ (reference sequence). In DNA form, the CDR3 reads TGTGCCAGCAGCTCCCGACTAGCGGGACATGAGCAGTTCTTC. Its protein is CASSSRLAGHEQFF.

The J gene is TRBJ2-1, the V gene TRBV19; D is possibly TRBD1 (6 bases). There are 13 residues in the CDR3. CDR1 is LNHDA and CDR2 is SQIVND in the germline V gene (reference sequence). V lost 3 bases, J lost 6 bases, and 9 bases lay in between. The CDR3 bases are TGTGCCAGTAGTATTTCACAGGGCAATGAGCAGTTCTTC. Residues: CASSISQGNEQFF.

This clone was picked up one time. The chain carries TRBV11-2 and TRBJ2-7; possibly TRBD1 for D (6 bases). Looked up from germline, CDR1 is SGHAT and CDR2 is FQNNGV. V lost 5 bases and J 0 bases, leaving 11 bases between the germline ends. The CDR3 is 14 residues long. The CDR3 sequence is CASSTRTVSYEQYF. The CDR3 DNA reads TGTGCCAGCAGCACCAGGACAGTCTCCTACGAGCAGTACTTC.

This clone came up many times. The chain is built from TRBV24-1 and TRBJ1-5; D ambiguous. V gave up 5 bases and J gave up 6 bases, with 16 bases separating them. Germline V gene sequence: CDR1 KGHDR, CDR2 SFDVKD. The length of the CDR3 is 15 residues. CDR3 sequence reads: CATSALGGWSQPQHF. The CDR3 bases are TGTGCCACCAGTGCCCTGGGAGGTTGGAGTCAGCCCCAGCATTTT.

The chain joins TRBV29-1 to TRBJ2-1; 15 bases line up with TRBD2. After removal of 6 bases from V and 0 bases from J, the junction contained 3 bases not matched to a gene. This CDR3 is 16 amino acids long. CDR1 is SQVTM and CDR2 is ANQGSEA in the germline V gene. The CDR3 spells CSVWGLAGGSYNEQFF. The CDR3 DNA reads as TGCAGCGTGTGGGGACTAGCGGGGGGCTCCTACAATGAGCAGTTCTTC.

V usage is TRBV19 and J usage is TRBJ2-1; 10 bases line up with TRBD2. V shed 6 bases and J 5 bases; nucleotides not matched to a gene: 7. This CDR3 comprises 15 residues. Germline V gene lookup returns CDR1 LNHDA and CDR2 SQIVND (reference sequence). The CDR3 bases are TGTGCCAGTAGACAACGGACTAGCGGTCACAATGAGCAGTTCTTC. It specifies CASRQRTSGHNEQFF.

The J gene is TRBJ1-6, the V gene TRBV12-5, with D perhaps matching TRBD1 (6 bases). CDR1 LGHNT and CDR2 FRNRAP come from the germline V gene. The V end was cut by 0 bases, the J end by 10 bases, with 10 bases between. The CDR3 covers 14 residues. The CDR3 here is CASGLVQGNSPLHF. DNA for the CDR3: TGTGCTAGTGGTTTGGTACAGGGAAACTCACCCCTCCACTTT.